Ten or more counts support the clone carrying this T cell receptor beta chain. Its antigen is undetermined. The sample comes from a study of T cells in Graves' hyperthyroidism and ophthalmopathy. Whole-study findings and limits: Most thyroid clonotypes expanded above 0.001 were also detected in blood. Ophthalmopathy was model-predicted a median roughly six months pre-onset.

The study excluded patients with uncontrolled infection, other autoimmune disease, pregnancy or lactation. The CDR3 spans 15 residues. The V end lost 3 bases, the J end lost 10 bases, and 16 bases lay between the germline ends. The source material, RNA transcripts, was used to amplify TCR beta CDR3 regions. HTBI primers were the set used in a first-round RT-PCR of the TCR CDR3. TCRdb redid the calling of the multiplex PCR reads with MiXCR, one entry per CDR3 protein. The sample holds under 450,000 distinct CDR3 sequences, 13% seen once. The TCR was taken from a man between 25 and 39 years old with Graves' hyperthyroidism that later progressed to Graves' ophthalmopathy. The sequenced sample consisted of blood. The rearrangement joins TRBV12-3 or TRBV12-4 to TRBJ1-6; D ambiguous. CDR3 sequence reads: CASSFRVLIPSPLHF. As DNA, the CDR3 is TGTGCCAGCAGTTTTCGAGTTTTAATCCCCTCACCCCTCCACTTT.